One and the same sample provided the 28 T cell receptor beta chains below, sequenced in a study of T cell responses to AZD1222 COVID-19 vaccine. The table came from immunoSEQ multiplex PCR; TCRdb's copy has only in-frame clones and leaves some out. The table records around 140,000 clones, around 83% of them present only once. The input for sequencing was peripheral blood, taken 28 days after the second AZD1222 dose. These receptors were obtained from an adult who received the AZD1222 COVID-19 vaccine.

This clone was counted a few times. The chain is built from TRBV4-2 and TRBJ2-7; 12 nucleotides agree with TRBD2. This CDR3 is built from 15 residues. The J segment lost 7 bases and the V segment lost 1 base, leaving 5 bases of the junction unmatched. Per the germline V gene, CDR1 is LGHNA and CDR2 is YNFKEQ. The DNA for the CDR3 is TGTGCCAGCAGCCAAGTACTAGCGGGAGGAGAGGAGCAGTACTTC. Translated: CASSQVLAGGEEQYF.

The chain combines TRBV6-5 with TRBJ2-4; 8 bases map to TRBD1. Trimming removed 5 bases from V and 0 bases from J; junction bases left unmatched: 3. The CDR3 loop spans 15 amino acids. Germline V CDR1 and CDR2: MNHEY, SVGAGI. The CDR3 coding sequence is TGTGCCAGCAGTCGGACAGGGCTAGCCAAAAACATTCAGTACTTC. Amino acids: CASSRTGLAKNIQYF.

The V gene is TRBV6-5, the J gene TRBJ1-1; no reliable D call. CDR1 and CDR2 from the germline V gene are MNHEY and SVGAGI. The CDR3 totals 13 residues. V was trimmed by 6 bases and J by 1 base, leaving 9 bases between them. CDR3 sequence: CASRYLSNTEAFF. In DNA form, the CDR3 reads TGTGCCAGCAGGTATTTATCGAACACTGAAGCTTTCTTT.

The chain has TRBV14 and TRBJ2-1; the match to TRBD2 covers 7 bases. Germline V lookup: CDR1 SGHDN, CDR2 FVKESK. Germline trimming cut 4 bases from V and 7 bases from J; bases unmatched to any gene: 7. CDR3 length: 14 amino acids. CDR3 bases: TGTGCCAGCAGCCCATTAGCGGGCTTAAATGAGCAGTTCTTC. It specifies CASSPLAGLNEQFF. The variable domain in full, completed from reference TRBV14 and TRBJ2-1, reads EAGVTQFPSHSVIEKGQTVTLRCDPISGHDNLYWYRRVMGKEIKFLLHFVKESKQDESGMPNNRFLAERTGGTYSTLKVQPAELEDSGVYFCASSPLAGLNEQFFGPGTRLTVL.

The chain joins TRBV12-5 to TRBJ2-7; D gene ambiguous. Germline-derived CDR1 and CDR2 are LGHNT and FRNRAP. V gave up 3 bases and J gave up 4 bases, with 13 bases separating them. CDR3 length: 14 residues. The CDR3 nucleotides read TGTGCTAGTGGTTTTGACCAAGGTCCTTACGAGCAGTACTTC. Translation gives CASGFDQGPYEQYF.

On this clone itself: In the same sample, other DNA sequences code for this CDR3. This chain joins TRBV5-1 and TRBJ1-1, with D possibly being TRBD1 (5 bases). Per the germline V gene, CDR1 is SGHRS and CDR2 is YFSETQ. The V and J ends lost 0 bases and 2 bases respectively, with 5 bases between them. The CDR3 sequence is 13 residues long. CDR3 DNA sequence: TGCGCCAGCAGCTTGGGGGGCAACACTGAAGCTTTCTTT. Translated, it gives CASSLGGNTEAFF.

This clone has just one count. The genes are TRBV27 and TRBJ2-7, with TRBD1 matching 11 bases. V gave up 8 bases and J gave up 7 bases; unmatched junction bases: 7. CDR1 and CDR2 (germline): MNHEY, SMNVEV (reference sequence). CDR3 length: 13 residues. The chain's CDR3 is CASQGQGVREQYF. CDR3 bases: TGTGCCAGCCAGGGACAGGGGGTCCGGGAGCAGTACTTC.

The chain joins TRBV7-2 to TRBJ2-3; D might be TRBD1 (5 bases). Trimming left V 2 bases short and J 3 bases short, with 12 bases between. The CDR3 is 15 amino acids. In germline, CDR1 is SGHTA, CDR2 FQGNSA. The CDR3 DNA reads TGTGCCAGCAGCTTAAGGTGGGGCAGAACAGATACGCAGTATTTT. Residues: CASSLRWGRTDTQYF.

This chain joins TRBV7-2 and TRBJ1-6; D perhaps matches TRBD1 (5 bases). V was shortened by 5 bases and J by 9 bases, with 17 bases between the two germline ends. CDR3 length equals 15 residues. Germline V gene sequence: CDR1 SGHTA, CDR2 FQGNSA. CDR3 sequence reads: CASSTRGVSGSPLHF. CDR3 DNA: TGTGCCAGCAGCACGCGAGGGGTCTCCGGTTCACCCCTCCACTTT.

V and J are TRBV7-9 and TRBJ1-5; no firm D call. Looked up from germline, CDR1 is SEHNR and CDR2 is FQNEAQ (reference sequence). Trimming removed 1 base from V and 10 bases from J, with 8 bases in between. CDR3 length equals 12 residues. For the CDR3, the DNA is TGTGCCAGCAGCTTAGATGTCCCTCCCCAGCATTTT. This gives the protein CASSLDVPPQHF. Together with reference TRBV7-9 and TRBJ1-5, the CDR3 gives the full variable domain: DTGVSQNPRHKITKRGQNVTFRCDPISEHNRLYWYRQTLGQGPEFLTYFQNEAQLEKSRLLSDRFSAERPKGSFSTLEIQRTEQGDSAMYLCASSLDVPPQHFGDGTRLSIL.

V usage is TRBV29-1 and J usage is TRBJ2-7, with D possibly TRBD1 on 6 matching bases. The CDR3 runs 14 residues. CDR1 and CDR2 from the germline V gene are SQVTM and ANQGSEA. V dropped 2 bases and J dropped 0 bases, with 11 bases sitting between them. In nucleotides, the CDR3 is TGCAGCGTTGAATTAATGGACAGCTCCTACGAGCAGTACTTC. Protein: CSVELMDSSYEQYF.

The rearrangement links TRBV5-4 to TRBJ2-2; D is tentatively TRBD1 or TRBD2 (5 bases each). Trimming removed 5 bases from V and 0 bases from J, with 11 bases in between. The CDR3 has 15 residues. The germline gives CDR1 SGHNT, CDR2 YYREEE (reference sequence). CDR3 in amino acids: CASSYGTSNTGELFF. In DNA form, the CDR3 reads TGTGCCAGCAGTTATGGGACCTCGAACACCGGGGAGCTGTTTTTT.

The V call is TRBV28, the J call TRBJ1-2; D gene unclear. CDR3 length: 12 residues. V lost 4 bases and J 6 bases, leaving 9 bases between the germline ends. Germline loops: CDR1 MDHEN, CDR2 SYDVKM. The CDR3 protein is CASSSALNGYTF. The DNA of the CDR3 is TGTGCCAGCAGTTCCGCGTTGAATGGCTACACCTTC.

The chain links TRBV6-2 or TRBV6-3 to TRBJ2-1; 9 bases match TRBD2. Unmatched junction bases numbered 8, after V lost 5 bases and J lost 3 bases. Germline V CDR1 and CDR2: MNHEY, SVGEGT. The CDR3 has 16 amino acids. Here the CDR3 reads CASSDLAGGVYNEQFF. As DNA, the CDR3 is TGTGCCAGCAGTGACTTGGCGGGAGGGGTCTACAATGAGCAGTTCTTC.

V usage is TRBV19 and J usage is TRBJ1-2; D unresolved. The CDR3 runs to 14 residues. V lost 7 bases to trimming and J lost 2 bases, with 14 bases between them. Germline CDR1 LNHDA, CDR2 SQIVND (reference sequence). CDR3 in DNA: TGTGCCAGTACCCGCCACGGTGCCAACTATGGCTACACCTTC. The encoded protein is CASTRHGANYGYTF.

This chain's CDR3 is CASSLVVRGNSPLHF. The CDR3 coding sequence is TGTGCCAGCAGCTTGGTCGTCCGGGGGAATTCACCCCTCCACTTT. The gene calls are TRBV5-6 and TRBJ1-6, with D possibly being TRBD1 (5 bases). The V and J ends lost 0 bases and 7 bases respectively, with 11 bases between them. Germline CDR1 is SGHDT and CDR2 is YYEEEE. CDR3 length equals 15 residues.

The chain has TRBV4-1 and TRBJ2-5; TRBD1 might be the D (6 bases). Germline CDR1 and CDR2: MGHRA and YSYEKL. V was cut by 4 bases and J by 1 base, with 16 bases left in between. CDR3 length equals 16 residues. The CDR3 spells CASSLFGQTAQETQYF. The CDR3 DNA reads as TGCGCCAGCAGCCTGTTCGGACAGACCGCCCAAGAGACCCAGTACTTC.

This clone was seen a single time. The rearrangement joins TRBV4-1 to TRBJ1-1, with 8 nucleotides matching TRBD1. Germline-derived CDR1 and CDR2 are MGHRA and YSYEKL. Trimming removed 4 bases from V and 4 bases from J; junction bases left unmatched: 2. The CDR3 covers 13 residues. The CDR3, as DNA: TGCGCCAGCAGCCTTACAGGGGGCACTGAAGCTTTCTTT. Translated: CASSLTGGTEAFF.

V is TRBV12-3 or TRBV12-4 and J is TRBJ1-1; D uncertain. The CDR3 is 13 residues long. V lost 1 base to trimming and J lost 3 bases, with 6 bases between them. CDR3 region: CASSLDSYTEAFF. The CDR3 nucleotides read TGTGCCAGCAGTTTAGACAGTTACACTGAAGCTTTCTTT.

The rearrangement uses TRBV2 and TRBJ1-1, with a tentative D call TRBD1 (6 bases). The V and J ends lost 8 bases and 0 bases respectively, with 16 bases between them. Germline CDR1 and CDR2: SNHLY and FYNNEI. This CDR3 is 15 amino acids long. In DNA form, the CDR3 reads TGTGCCAGCGTTAGGACAGAAAACATGAACACTGAAGCTTTCTTT. Translation: CASVRTENMNTEAFF.

The chain combines TRBV6-5 with TRBJ2-3; D unresolved. Deletions cut 7 bases from V and 4 bases from J, with 9 bases between. The germline gives CDR1 MNHEY, CDR2 SVGAGI. The CDR3 loop spans 12 amino acids. The CDR3 bases are TGTGCCAGCATGGGCAGCCCAGATACGCAGTATTTT. It is translated as CASMGSPDTQYF.

The V and J genes are TRBV5-1 and TRBJ1-6; D may be TRBD1 (5 bases). This CDR3 contains 17 residues. CDR1 SGHRS and CDR2 YFSETQ come from the germline V gene. V was clipped by 4 bases and J by 7 bases, with 21 bases between them. CDR3 DNA sequence: TGCGCCAGCAGCCCCTTAGACCCTTCAGGGTTGAATTCACCCCTCCACTTT. Translated: CASSPLDPSGLNSPLHF.

This rearrangement joins TRBV18 to TRBJ1-1, with D hard to call. The V end lost 1 base, the J end lost 1 base, and 16 bases lay between the germline ends. Per the germline V gene, CDR1 is KGHSH and CDR2 is LQKENI. The CDR3 sequence is 17 residues long. CDR3 residues: CASSPRGTAEANTEAFF. For the CDR3, the DNA is TGTGCCAGCTCACCACGCGGAACAGCGGAAGCGAACACTGAAGCTTTCTTT.

This clone was found once. The rearrangement uses TRBV7-2 and TRBJ2-1, with 12 bases identical to TRBD2. Per the germline V gene, CDR1 is SGHTA and CDR2 is FQGNSA. This CDR3 contains 15 residues. V lost 1 base, J lost 15 bases, and 10 bases stayed unmatched. The CDR3 spells CASSLVGTSGPLAFF. The CDR3 DNA reads as TGTGCCAGCAGCTTAGTAGGGACTAGCGGGCCCTTGGCGTTCTTC.

This clone was seen once. The CDR3 sequence: CSASSPATDTQYF. CDR3 in DNA: TGCAGTGCTAGTTCCCCAGCCACAGATACGCAGTATTTT. The V call is TRBV20-1, the J call TRBJ2-3; D uncertain. The CDR3 has 13 amino acids. V shed 3 bases and J shed 2 bases, with 9 bases lying between them. Germline CDR1 reads DFQATT; CDR2 reads SNEGSKA (reference sequence).

The CDR3 here is CASSLRLAGGNEQFF. The CDR3 DNA follows: TGTGCCAGCAGCTTACGTCTAGCGGGAGGCAATGAGCAGTTCTTC. The gene calls are TRBV11-3 and TRBJ2-1; 11 nucleotides line up with TRBD2. After removal of 2 bases from V and 6 bases from J, the junction contained 3 bases not matched to a gene. The CDR3 loop spans 15 amino acids. Germline V gene sequence: CDR1 SGHNT, CDR2 YENEEA. Drawing the rest from reference TRBV11-3 and TRBJ2-1, the complete variable domain is EAGVVQSPRYKIIEKKQPVAFWCNPISGHNTLYWYLQNLGQGPELLIRYENEEAVDDSQLPKDRFSAERLKGVDSTLKIQPAELGDSAVYLCASSLRLAGGNEQFFGPGTRLTVL.

The chain recombines TRBV10-3 with TRBJ1-2, with no clear D. Germline loops: CDR1 ENHRY, CDR2 SYGVKD. Trimming took off 11 bases at V and 3 bases at J, with 16 bases between the two ends. The CDR3 runs to 13 residues. The CDR3 nucleotides read TGTGCCTCCTCCTATGACGGGGACTATGGCTACACCTTC. Protein sequence: CASSYDGDYGYTF.

V and J are TRBV6-1 and TRBJ1-1; 7 bases match TRBD1. CDR1 is MNHNS and CDR2 is SASEGT in the germline V gene. The CDR3 spans 15 residues. After removal of 2 bases from V and 0 bases from J, the junction contained 3 bases not matched to a gene. CDR3 sequence reads: CASSERDRLNTEAFF. In DNA form, the CDR3 reads TGTGCCAGCAGTGAACGGGACAGACTGAACACTGAAGCTTTCTTT.